The table lists the clone carrying this TCR beta chain with a few counts. From germline, CDR1 is LNHDA and CDR2 SQIVND (reference sequence). The V end lost 5 bases, the J end lost 4 bases, and 11 bases lay between the germline ends. There are 13 residues in the CDR3. The record originates from a study of blood T cell repertoires in COVID-19. Cohort placement rested on clinical history that participants reported themselves. Profiled with immunoSEQ multiplex PCR; TCRdb holds only in-frame clones, not every one. The table has about 300,000 clones, approximately 90% seen once. Sequences were obtained from PBMCs or T cells enriched from blood (not recorded which). This TCR was recovered from a young woman who had recovered from COVID-19. The chain employs TRBV19 and TRBJ1-1, with a possible D match to TRBD1 (5 bases). The CDR3 region is CASSAARGTEAFF. The CDR3 nucleotides read TGTGCCAGTAGTGCCGCTAGGGGCACTGAAGCTTTCTTT.